The source of this T cell receptor (beta chain) is a study of STAT3 mutations in large granular lymphocyte leukemia. A note on this clone: Its antigen remains unidentified.

Points from the study as a whole: Every T-cell large granular lymphocyte leukemia patient had at least one immunodominant TCR beta clonotype.

The table came from immunoSEQ multiplex PCR; TCRdb's copy has only in-frame clones and leaves some out. The sample carries 20,000 or so clones, roughly 90% recorded once. Germline V CDR1 and CDR2: MGHRA, YSYEKL. J gave up 10 bases and V 7 bases, and 14 bases lay outside the gene matches. This CDR3 contains 15 residues. This sequence originates from a man aged 60 to 75 with T-cell large granular lymphocyte leukemia. Some clones in this sample may be carry-over from other donors' samples. The V gene is TRBV4-1, the J gene TRBJ2-1; 9 bases are shared with TRBD2. Source material: peripheral blood mononuclear cells. The CDR3 region has the DNA TGCGCCAGCAAGGATGGGCTAGCGGGATTGGGGGAGCAGTTCTTC. Translation: CASKDGLAGLGEQFF.